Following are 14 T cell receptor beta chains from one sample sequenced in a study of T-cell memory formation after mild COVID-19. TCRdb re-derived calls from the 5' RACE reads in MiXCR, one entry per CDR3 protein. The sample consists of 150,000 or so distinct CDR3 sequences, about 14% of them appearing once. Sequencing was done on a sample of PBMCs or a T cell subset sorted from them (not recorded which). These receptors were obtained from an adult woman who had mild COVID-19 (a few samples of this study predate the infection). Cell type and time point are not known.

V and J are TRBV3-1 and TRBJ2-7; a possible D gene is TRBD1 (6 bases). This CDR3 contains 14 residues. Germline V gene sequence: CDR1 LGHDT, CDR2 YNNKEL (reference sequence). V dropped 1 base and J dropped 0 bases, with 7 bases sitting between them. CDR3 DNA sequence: TGTGCCAGCAGCCAAGGACAGGCCTCCTACGAGCAGTACTTC. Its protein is CASSQGQASYEQYF.

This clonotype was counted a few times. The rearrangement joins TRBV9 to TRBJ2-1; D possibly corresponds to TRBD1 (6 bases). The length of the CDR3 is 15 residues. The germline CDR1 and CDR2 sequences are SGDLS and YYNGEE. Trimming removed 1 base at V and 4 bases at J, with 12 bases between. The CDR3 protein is CASSVLRGGYNEQFF. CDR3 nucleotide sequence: TGTGCCAGCAGCGTACTCAGGGGTGGGTACAATGAGCAGTTCTTC.

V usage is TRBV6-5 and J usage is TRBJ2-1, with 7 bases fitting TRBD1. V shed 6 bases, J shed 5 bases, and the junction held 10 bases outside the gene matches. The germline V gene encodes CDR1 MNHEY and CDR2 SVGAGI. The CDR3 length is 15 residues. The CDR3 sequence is CASSLTGVSNNEQFF. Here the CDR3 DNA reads TGTGCCAGCAGCCTAACAGGGGTCTCAAACAATGAGCAGTTCTTC.

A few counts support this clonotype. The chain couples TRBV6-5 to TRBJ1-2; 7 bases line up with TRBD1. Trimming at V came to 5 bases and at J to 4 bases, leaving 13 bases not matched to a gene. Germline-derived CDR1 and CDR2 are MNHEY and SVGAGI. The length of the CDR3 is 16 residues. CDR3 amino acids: CASSNPRQGRSYGYTF. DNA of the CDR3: TGTGCCAGCAGTAATCCGCGACAGGGCCGGAGCTATGGCTACACCTTC.

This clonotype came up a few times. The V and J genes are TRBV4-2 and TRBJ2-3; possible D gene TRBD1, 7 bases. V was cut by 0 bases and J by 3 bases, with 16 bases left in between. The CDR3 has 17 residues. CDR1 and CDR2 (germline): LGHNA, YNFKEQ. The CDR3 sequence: CASSQERRAGGTDTQYF. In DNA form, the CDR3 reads TGTGCCAGCAGCCAAGAGCGGCGGGCAGGGGGGACAGATACGCAGTATTTT.

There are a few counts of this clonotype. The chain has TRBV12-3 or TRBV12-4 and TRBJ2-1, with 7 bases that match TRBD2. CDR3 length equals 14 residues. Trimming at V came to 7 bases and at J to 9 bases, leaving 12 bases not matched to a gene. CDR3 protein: CASTSNGGGFEQFF. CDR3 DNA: TGTGCCAGCACTTCAAACGGCGGGGGATTTGAGCAGTTCTTC.

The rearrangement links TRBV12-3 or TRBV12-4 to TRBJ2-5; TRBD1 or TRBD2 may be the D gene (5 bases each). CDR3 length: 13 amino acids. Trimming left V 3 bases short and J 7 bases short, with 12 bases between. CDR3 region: CASSFGLGGTQYF. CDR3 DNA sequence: TGTGCCAGCAGTTTCGGACTTGGGGGGACCCAGTACTTC.

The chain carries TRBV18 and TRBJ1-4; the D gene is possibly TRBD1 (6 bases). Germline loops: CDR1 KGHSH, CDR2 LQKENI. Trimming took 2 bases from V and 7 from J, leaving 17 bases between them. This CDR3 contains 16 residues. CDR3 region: CASSPAGGAAGEKLFF. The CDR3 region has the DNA TGTGCCAGCTCACCAGCCGGGGGCGCGGCTGGTGAAAAACTGTTTTTT.

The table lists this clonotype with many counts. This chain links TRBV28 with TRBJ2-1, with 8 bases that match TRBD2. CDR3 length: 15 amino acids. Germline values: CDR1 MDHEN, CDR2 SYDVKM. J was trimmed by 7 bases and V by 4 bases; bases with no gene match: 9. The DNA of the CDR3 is TGTGCCAGCAGTTCCCGCTCCGGGAGGGTAAATGAGCAGTTCTTC. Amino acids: CASSSRSGRVNEQFF.

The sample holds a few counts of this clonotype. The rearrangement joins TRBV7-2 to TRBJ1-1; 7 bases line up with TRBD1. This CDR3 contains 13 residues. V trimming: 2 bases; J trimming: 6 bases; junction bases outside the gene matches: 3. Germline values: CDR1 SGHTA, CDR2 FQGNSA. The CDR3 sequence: CASSLKQGAEAFF. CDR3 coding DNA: TGTGCCAGCAGCTTAAAGCAGGGGGCTGAAGCTTTCTTT.

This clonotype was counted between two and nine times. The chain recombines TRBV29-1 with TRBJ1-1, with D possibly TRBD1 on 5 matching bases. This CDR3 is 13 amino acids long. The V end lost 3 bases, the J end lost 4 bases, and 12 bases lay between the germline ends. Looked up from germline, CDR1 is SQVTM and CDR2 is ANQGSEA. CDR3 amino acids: CSVEGGAPTEAFF. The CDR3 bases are TGCAGCGTTGAGGGTGGGGCACCCACTGAAGCTTTCTTT.

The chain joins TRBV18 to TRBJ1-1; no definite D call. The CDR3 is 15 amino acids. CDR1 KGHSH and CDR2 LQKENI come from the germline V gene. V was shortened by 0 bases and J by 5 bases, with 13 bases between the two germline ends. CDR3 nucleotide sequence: TGTGCCAGCTCACCACCGATAATTGGGAGAACTGAAGCTTTCTTT. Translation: CASSPPIIGRTEAFF.

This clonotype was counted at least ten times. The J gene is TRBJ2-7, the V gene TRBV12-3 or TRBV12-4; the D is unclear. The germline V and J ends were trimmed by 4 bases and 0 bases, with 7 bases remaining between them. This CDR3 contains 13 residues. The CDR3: CASSSESSYEQYF. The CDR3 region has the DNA TGTGCCAGCAGTTCGGAGAGCTCCTACGAGCAGTACTTC.

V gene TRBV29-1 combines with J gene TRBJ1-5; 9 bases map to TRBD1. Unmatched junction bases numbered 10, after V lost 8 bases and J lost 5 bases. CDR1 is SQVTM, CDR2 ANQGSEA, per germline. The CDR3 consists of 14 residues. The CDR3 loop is CSFRWGQGDQPQHF. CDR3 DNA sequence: TGCAGCTTTAGATGGGGACAGGGCGATCAGCCCCAGCATTTT.